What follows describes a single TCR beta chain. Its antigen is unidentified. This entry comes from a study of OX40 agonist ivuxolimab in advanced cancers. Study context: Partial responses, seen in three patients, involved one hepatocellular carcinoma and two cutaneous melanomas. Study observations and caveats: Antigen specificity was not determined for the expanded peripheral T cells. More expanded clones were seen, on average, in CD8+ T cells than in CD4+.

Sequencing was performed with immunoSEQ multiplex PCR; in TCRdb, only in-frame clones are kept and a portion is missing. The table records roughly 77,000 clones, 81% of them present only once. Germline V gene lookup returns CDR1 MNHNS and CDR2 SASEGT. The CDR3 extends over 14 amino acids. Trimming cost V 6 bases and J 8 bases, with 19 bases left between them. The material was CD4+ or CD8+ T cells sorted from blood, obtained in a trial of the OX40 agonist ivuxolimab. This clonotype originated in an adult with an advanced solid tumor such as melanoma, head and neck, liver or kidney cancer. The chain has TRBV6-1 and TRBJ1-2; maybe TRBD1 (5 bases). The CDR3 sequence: CASRVEGSRGGYTF. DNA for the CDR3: TGTGCCAGCAGAGTTGAGGGATCTCGGGGCGGCTACACCTTC.